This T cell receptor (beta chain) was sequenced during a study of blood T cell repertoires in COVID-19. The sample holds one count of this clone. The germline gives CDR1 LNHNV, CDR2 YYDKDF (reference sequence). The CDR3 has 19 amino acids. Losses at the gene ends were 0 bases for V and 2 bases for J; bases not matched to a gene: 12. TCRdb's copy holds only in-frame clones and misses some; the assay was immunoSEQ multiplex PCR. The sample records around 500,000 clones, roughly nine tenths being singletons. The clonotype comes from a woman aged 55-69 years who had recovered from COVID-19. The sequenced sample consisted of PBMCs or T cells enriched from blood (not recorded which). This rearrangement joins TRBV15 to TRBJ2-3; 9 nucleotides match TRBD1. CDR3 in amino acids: CATSRDRTGEELDTDTQYF. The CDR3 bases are TGTGCCACCAGCAGAGATCGGACAGGGGAAGAATTGGACACAGATACGCAGTATTTT.